One and the same sample provided the 8 T cell receptor beta chains below, sequenced in a study of OX40 agonist ivuxolimab in advanced cancers. Profiled with immunoSEQ multiplex PCR; TCRdb holds only in-frame clones, not every one. The profile shows 70,000 to 95,000 clones, approximately 90% of them singletons. The sample was CD4+ or CD8+ T cells sorted from blood, taken in a trial of the OX40 agonist ivuxolimab. Receptor source: an adult with an advanced solid tumor such as melanoma, head and neck, liver or kidney cancer.

The chain recombines TRBV9 with TRBJ1-4; D is perhaps TRBD1 (5 bases). This CDR3 region has 15 residues. Germline V CDR1 and CDR2: SGDLS, YYNGEE. Trimming cost V 3 bases and J 1 base, with 10 bases left between them. The CDR3 loop is CASSASGVTNEKLFF. In nucleotides, the CDR3 is TGTGCCAGCAGCGCCTCGGGGGTAACTAATGAAAAACTGTTTTTT.

V and J are TRBV6-5 and TRBJ2-7, with 7 bases that match TRBD2. V gave up 6 bases and J gave up 2 bases; unmatched junction bases: 7. The CDR3 runs 14 residues. Germline CDR1 and CDR2: MNHEY and SVGAGI. The CDR3 DNA follows: TGTGCCAGCAGGGCACTAGCGTCCCCCTACGAGCAGTACTTC. Its protein product is CASRALASPYEQYF.

This sequence joins TRBV5-1 and TRBJ2-1; 9 nucleotides align to TRBD1. CDR3 length: 15 residues. Germline V gene sequence: CDR1 SGHRS, CDR2 YFSETQ. The trim removed 4 bases at V and 3 bases at J, leaving 5 bases unmatched. The CDR3 DNA reads TGCGCCAGCAGCCGGGGACAGGGTGGCTACAATGAGCAGTTCTTC. It codes for CASSRGQGGYNEQFF.

Remarks on this clone: A read error may produce the germline difference seen at one junction end. The chain recombines TRBV13 with TRBJ2-3, with TRBD1 matching over 7 bases. CDR1 PRHDT and CDR2 FYEKMQ come from the germline V gene (reference sequence). The CDR3 is 12 residues long. The CDR3 protein is CASSEMTGIGSF. The CDR3 DNA follows: TGTGCCAGCAGCGAAATGACAGGGATCGGTAGTTTT.

In DNA form, the CDR3 reads TGTGCCAGCAGCTTAGGGGGAGCAGATACGCAGTATTTT. Protein: CASSLGGADTQYF. The chain combines TRBV7-3 with TRBJ2-3, with D perhaps matching TRBD1 or TRBD2 (5 bases each). Looked up from germline, CDR1 is SGHTA and CDR2 is FQGTGA. Between the trimmed V and J ends, which lost 2 bases and 4 bases, there was a span of 7 bases. CDR3 length equals 13 residues.

The chain recombines TRBV7-8 with TRBJ2-1; D possibly matches TRBD1 or TRBD2 (5 bases each). The CDR3 contains 13 residues. Trimming removed 2 bases at V and 6 bases at J, with 8 bases between. CDR1 is SGHVS and CDR2 is FQNEAQ in the germline V gene. This CDR3 reads CASSLRGANEQFF. As DNA, the CDR3 is TGTGCCAGCAGCTTAAGGGGAGCCAATGAGCAGTTCTTC. The complete variable domain, with remaining parts taken from reference TRBV7-8 and TRBJ2-1, reads GAGVSQSPRYKVAKRGQDVALRCDPISGHVSLFWYQQALGQGPEFLTYFQNEAQLDKSGLPSDRFFAERPEGSVSTLKIQRTQQEDSAVYLCASSLRGANEQFFGPGTRLTVL.

The chain uses TRBV6-4 and TRBJ2-3; D not certain. The CDR3 spans 14 residues. V dropped 2 bases and J dropped 2 bases, with 8 bases sitting between them. In germline, CDR1 is MRHNA, CDR2 SNTAGT. The DNA of the CDR3 is TGTGCCAGCAGTGACCCGGCTTACACAGATACGCAGTATTTT. Protein sequence: CASSDPAYTDTQYF.

This sequence joins TRBV6-5 and TRBJ2-2, with 10 bases that match TRBD2. V lost 4 bases and J lost 1; bases outside the gene matches: 0. Germline V gene data show CDR1 as MNHEY and CDR2 as SVGAGI. The CDR3 consists of 15 residues. The CDR3: CASSLAGGNTGELFF. The CDR3 DNA reads TGTGCCAGCAGTTTAGCGGGGGGGAACACCGGGGAGCTGTTTTTT.